This T cell receptor (beta chain) was identified in a study of blood T cell repertoires in COVID-19. Study details: Samples taken during acute and convalescent COVID-19 were collected in the United States, Italy and Spain. PBMCs, B-cell-depleted T cells, or T cells were the source of the cDNA or gDNA that made up the material.

The ends were cut back, 0 bases at V and 4 bases at J, with 8 bases in the middle. Germline lookup yields CDR1 SGDLS and CDR2 YYNGEE. This CDR3 is 13 amino acids long. As handled by the study authors: Researchers report that nucleated cell counts were estimated from reference gene primer amplification. TCRdb keeps only in-frame clones here, not all; method: immunoSEQ multiplex PCR. That table furnishes V, J and clone size, whereas the DNA furnished D and trimming. The sample shows just under 150,000 clones, over 80% of them seen only once. The chain has TRBV9 and TRBJ2-7; D not resolved. Sequencing was done on a sample of peripheral blood. The TCR was taken from a woman in her forties or fifties with acute or convalescent COVID-19. The CDR3 DNA sequence: TGTGCCAGCAGCGTAGCTCCACAATACGAGCAGTACTTC. This encodes CASSVAPQYEQYF.